This TCR beta chain was recovered during a study of patients and donors after allogeneic stem cell transplantation. Germline V CDR1 and CDR2: SGHRS, YFSETQ. Trimming cost V 1 base and J 7 bases, with 10 bases left between them. CDR3 length equals 13 residues. TCRdb reprocessed the RT-PCR reads via MiXCR and lists one record per CDR3 protein. The profile shows roughly 960,000 distinct CDR3 sequences, 18% of them singletons. This clonotype was observed a handful of times. The V and J genes are TRBV5-1 and TRBJ2-3; D remains unclear. This sequence originates from a human donor who was either an allogeneic HSCT recipient or a stem cell or donor lymphocyte infusion donor (not recorded which). It is not recorded whose cells these are; they may come from a transplant donor. The sample comprised blood, either unsorted or a sorted T cell fraction (not recorded which). CDR3 region: CASSLSSPNTQYF. As DNA, the CDR3 is TGCGCCAGCAGCTTGAGCTCCCCGAATACGCAGTATTTT. Full variable domain (rest looked up from reference TRBV5-1 and TRBJ2-3): KAGVTQTPRYLIKTRGQQVTLSCSPISGHRSVSWYQQTPGQGLQFLFEYFSETQRNKGNFPGRFSGRQFSNSRSEMNVSTLELGDSALYLCASSLSSPNTQYFGPGTRLTVL.